These 16 T cell receptor beta chains were all obtained from the same sample, sequenced in a study of regulatory T cells in long-lasting Graves disease. Time point denoted: newly diagnosed GD, antithyroid drugs for less than 3 months. Researchers made the TCR library from RNA that was extracted from PBMCs. Investigators prepared the TCR beta libraries by applying iRepertoire HTBI primers and Arm-PCR of CDR3 regions. Via MiXCR, TCRdb re-called the multiplex PCR reads, giving one row per CDR3 protein. The top ten hold around 15% of the sample, which has roughly 260,000 distinct CDR3 sequences, approximately 20% seen once. Another study also made use of these data, one on T cells in Graves' hyperthyroidism and ophthalmopathy.

Specimen: peripheral blood mononuclear cells (PBMCs), collected at new diagnosis, from a patient treated with antithyroid drugs. The source of these receptors is a woman in her twenties or thirties with Graves disease.

This clonotype was observed a few times. The junction does not match germline at one end; this may be a read error. The rearrangement joins TRBV5-1 to TRBJ2-5; D possibly uses TRBD1 or TRBD2 (5 bases each). CDR1 and CDR2 (germline): SGHRS, YFSETQ. The CDR3 extends over 14 amino acids. CDR3 region: CASSLGPPGPTENF. CDR3 nucleotide sequence: TGCGCCAGCAGCTTGGGCCCTCCGGGACCTACAGAGAACTTC.

This clonotype appeared many times. The CDR3 sequence is CASREWRETQYF. The CDR3 DNA reads as TGTGCCAGCAGGGAGTGGCGGGAGACCCAGTACTTC. The chain combines TRBV2 with TRBJ2-5; D is uncertain. Germline CDR1 is SNHLY and CDR2 is FYNNEI. V lost 6 bases and J lost 5, with 10 bases in between. The length of the CDR3 is 12 residues.

This clonotype came up many times. This chain links TRBV7-9 with TRBJ1-1; D not certain. CDR3 length equals 14 residues. The V end lost 3 bases, the J end lost 1 base, and 9 bases lay between the germline ends. Germline V gene data show CDR1 as SEHNR and CDR2 as FQNEAQ (reference sequence). The CDR3 nucleotides are TGTGCCAGCAGCTTTCCCTCCGCGAACACTGAAGCTTTCTTT. It specifies CASSFPSANTEAFF.

At least ten counts were recorded for this clonotype. One end of the junction varies from germline; a read error may be responsible. This chain connects TRBV9 to TRBJ2-2; 9 bases match TRBD2. CDR3 length: 16 amino acids. From germline, CDR1 is SGDLS and CDR2 YYNGEE. The CDR3, as DNA: TGTGCCAGCACCGAAACGGGTAGCGGGGGCACCAGGGAGCTGTTTTTT. Translated: CASTETGSGGTRELFF.

The chain joins TRBV19 to TRBJ1-5; TRBD1 might be the D (5 bases). The CDR3 covers 14 residues. CDR1 LNHDA and CDR2 SQIVND come from the germline V gene (reference sequence). V was trimmed by 7 bases and J by 1 base, leaving 11 bases between them. The CDR3: CASNPGGSNQPQHF. The CDR3 nucleotides are TGTGCCAGTAATCCCGGGGGGAGCAATCAGCCCCAGCATTTT. The variable domain in full, with the rest retrieved from reference TRBV19 and TRBJ1-5, is DGGITQSPKYLFRKEGQNVTLSCEQNLNHDAMYWYRQDPGQGLRLIYYSQIVNDFQKGDIAEGYSVSREKKESFPLTVTSAQKNPTAFYLCASNPGGSNQPQHFGDGTRLSIL.

This clonotype was seen at least ten times. This sequence joins TRBV20-1 and TRBJ1-1, with TRBD1 as a possible D gene (5 bases). Trimming pared 7 bases from V and 1 base from J, leaving 16 bases between. The CDR3 length is 14 residues. Looked up from germline, CDR1 is DFQATT and CDR2 is SNEGSKA (reference sequence). CDR3 protein: CSVPRGTGNTEAFF. In DNA form, the CDR3 reads TGCAGTGTCCCGAGGGGAACAGGGAACACTGAAGCTTTCTTT.

This clonotype occurred many times. The chain has TRBV12-3 or TRBV12-4 and TRBJ2-7, with 9 nucleotides matching TRBD1. The trim removed 5 bases at V and 6 bases at J, leaving 11 bases unmatched. The CDR3 totals 15 residues. CDR3 nucleotide sequence: TGTGCCAGCAGTCCCGACAGGGGGTTCTACCCCGAGCAGTACTTC. Protein product: CASSPDRGFYPEQYF.

This clonotype was detected many times. J is TRBJ1-6 and V is TRBV19; TRBD1 matches at 9 bases. V trimming: 5 bases; J trimming: 7 bases; junction bases outside the gene matches: 6. CDR3 length: 15 residues. In germline, CDR1 is LNHDA, CDR2 SQIVND (reference sequence). The CDR3 sequence is CASSLRQGVNSPLHF. The CDR3 DNA follows: TGTGCCAGTAGTCTTCGACAGGGGGTCAATTCACCCCTCCACTTT.

This clonotype was seen many times. The chain combines TRBV6-1 with TRBJ2-7; TRBD2 is a possible D gene (6 bases). Germline V lookup: CDR1 MNHNS, CDR2 SASEGT. The CDR3 spans 15 residues. Trimming stripped 6 bases from V and 7 bases from J, with 22 bases between. The CDR3 DNA sequence: TGTGCCAGCAGAGAATCCGGGACTGGCTCTCTTGAGCAGTACTTC. It translates to CASRESGTGSLEQYF.

This clonotype was picked up many times. The chain uses TRBV7-3 and TRBJ1-1; no clear D. CDR3 length: 13 residues. The V end lost 2 bases, the J end lost 9 bases, and 13 bases lay between the germline ends. Germline values: CDR1 SGHTA, CDR2 FQGTGA. CDR3 in DNA: TGTGCCAGCAGCTTATTTTTGGGGTATCAAGCTTTCTTT. Amino acid sequence: CASSLFLGYQAFF.

Ten or more counts support this clonotype. The chain uses TRBV3-1 and TRBJ2-1; 15 bases fit TRBD2. Germline assignment: CDR1 LGHDT and CDR2 YNNKEL (reference sequence). Unmatched junction bases numbered 6, after V lost 3 bases and J lost 6 bases. The length of the CDR3 is 17 residues. The CDR3 sequence: CASSQIGLAGGSNEQFF. CDR3 coding DNA: TGTGCCAGCAGCCAGATTGGACTAGCGGGGGGGAGCAATGAGCAGTTCTTC.

This clonotype was picked up many times. The J gene is TRBJ2-2, the V gene TRBV6-1; no definite D call. The germline gives CDR1 MNHNS, CDR2 SASEGT. The CDR3 spans 13 residues. Trimming shortened V by 7 bases and J by 1 base, and 7 bases separated the two germline ends. CDR3 residues: CASKKGNTGELFF. CDR3 sequence (DNA): TGTGCCAGCAAAAAGGGGAACACCGGGGAGCTGTTTTTT.

This clonotype was detected ten times or more. V and J are TRBV2 and TRBJ1-4; the D gene is possibly TRBD1 (5 bases). CDR1 is SNHLY, CDR2 FYNNEI, per germline. V was shortened by 7 bases and J by 0 bases, with 21 bases between the two germline ends. This CDR3 region has 18 residues. The CDR3 is CASTRLGASRATNEKLFF. CDR3 nucleotide sequence: TGTGCCAGCACCCGACTAGGGGCGAGCCGGGCAACTAATGAAAAACTGTTTTTT.

This clonotype has a handful of counts. V and J are TRBV4-2 and TRBJ2-1, with 15 bases lining up with TRBD2. The CDR3 covers 17 residues. Germline V CDR1 and CDR2: LGHNA, YNFKEQ. J gave up 4 bases and V 1 base, and 2 bases lay outside the gene matches. The DNA for the CDR3 is TGTGCCAGCAGCCAAGGGACTAGCGGGGGGGCGTACAATGAGCAGTTCTTC. Translated: CASSQGTSGGAYNEQFF.

Concerning this clonotype itself: A far larger clone is one nucleotide away, so this likely arose from a read error. This chain connects TRBV11-1 to TRBJ1-1; D may be TRBD1 (5 bases). Germline loops: CDR1 SGHAT, CDR2 FQDESV (reference sequence). Trimming took off 8 bases at V and 3 bases at J, with 19 bases between the two ends. The CDR3 has 15 residues. The CDR3 here is CASGPGTLRDTEAFF. CDR3 coding DNA: TGTGCCAGCGGCCCCGGGACCCTAAGGGACACTGAAGCTTTCTTT.

In its sample, this clonotype was seen many times. The rearrangement links TRBV7-9 to TRBJ2-3; unclear D gene. Trimming pared 3 bases from V and 4 bases from J, leaving 5 bases between. The CDR3 loop spans 12 amino acids. Germline V gives CDR1 SEHNR, CDR2 FQNEAQ (reference sequence). The CDR3 is CASSLLPDTQYF. The CDR3 DNA sequence: TGTGCCAGCAGCTTGTTGCCAGATACGCAGTATTTT.